The rows below give T cell receptor beta chains drawn from one sample of a study of PD-1 blockade in classical Hodgkin lymphoma. Some clones are missing from TCRdb's copy, which holds only in-frame ones; the method was immunoSEQ multiplex PCR. The sample consists of under 60,000 clones, about 89% of them appearing once. The sample consisted of peripheral blood mononuclear cells (PBMCs), taken before the fourth cycle of nivolumab. These receptors were taken from a human donor with classical Hodgkin lymphoma. Both conserved end residues are part of each CDR3. Each record gives: CDR3 DNA, CDR3 protein, clone size, J gene, V gene, D gene. D genes are given only for firm matches. Not all rows give a size; the values are once, few, many and, for expanded clones, a class.

DNA: TGCGCCAGCAGCCCCGGACAGGGGGGTCGAGAGACCCAGTACTTC
CDR3: CASSPGQGGRETQYF
size: NA
J: TRBJ2-5
V: TRBV4-1
D: TRBD1

DNA: TGTGCCAGCAGCCGGGGACCGGGACTAGCGGCCCTCCATGAGCAGTTCTTC
CDR3: CASSRGPGLAALHEQFF
size: NA
J: TRBJ2-1
V: TRBV7-3
D: TRBD2

DNA: TGCGCCAGCAGCGCAGATACAGGGGGCATCGGCTACACCTTC
CDR3: CASSADTGGIGYTF
size: NA
J: TRBJ1-2
V: TRBV5-1
D: TRBD1

DNA: TGTGCCAGTAGTACAAGACAGGACAATTCACCCCTCCACTTT
CDR3: CASSTRQDNSPLHF
size: NA
J: TRBJ1-6
V: TRBV19
D: NA

DNA: TGTGCCAGCAGTTTAAAAGGGACAGGGGGGTACGAGCAGTACTTC
CDR3: CASSLKGTGGYEQYF
size: once
J: TRBJ2-7
V: TRBV28
D: TRBD1

DNA: TGTGCCAGCAGCTTAGATTGGGGGGGTGACAATAATTCACCCCTCCACTTT
CDR3: CASSLDWGGDNNSPLHF
size: NA
J: TRBJ1-6
V: TRBV11-3
D: NA

DNA: TGCGCCACCAGCTTGGATTGGGGGACCAACACTGAAGCTTTCTTT
CDR3: CATSLDWGTNTEAFF
size: NA
J: TRBJ1-1
V: TRBV5-1
D: NA

DNA: TGTGCCAGTAGTATAGGAGGGAGCAATCAGCCCCAGCATTTT
CDR3: CASSIGGSNQPQHF
size: once
J: TRBJ1-5
V: TRBV19
D: NA

DNA: TGTGCCAGCACCTTGGACAACGACGACGTTGAAAAACTGTTTTTT
CDR3: CASTLDNDDVEKLFF
size: NA
J: TRBJ1-4
V: TRBV6-1
D: NA

DNA: TGCGCCAGCAGCCACCGGACAGGTTCAGGGGCCAACGTCCTGACTTTC
CDR3: CASSHRTGSGANVLTF
size: NA
J: TRBJ2-6
V: TRBV5-1
D: TRBD1

DNA: TGTGCCAGCAGCGTGACAGGGAGGGATTCACCCCTCCACTTT
CDR3: CASSVTGRDSPLHF
size: NA
J: TRBJ1-6
V: TRBV9
D: TRBD1

DNA: TGTGCCAGCAGCTTCCAGGGGGCCTTAAGTTATGGCTACACCTTC
CDR3: CASSFQGALSYGYTF
size: NA
J: TRBJ1-2
V: TRBV7-9
D: TRBD1

DNA: TGTGCCAGCAGCTTAGGGACAGGGGGAAATAGCAATCAGCCCCAGCATTTT
CDR3: CASSLGTGGNSNQPQHF
size: NA
J: TRBJ1-5
V: TRBV7-8
D: TRBD1

DNA: TGCAGCGTTGGTATGGGAGGAAACACCATATATTTT
CDR3: CSVGMGGNTIYF
size: NA
J: TRBJ1-3
V: TRBV29-1
D: NA

DNA: TGTGCCAGTAGTGGCGGGTGGACCGGGGAGCTGTTTTTT
CDR3: CASSGGWTGELFF
size: NA
J: TRBJ2-2
V: TRBV19
D: NA

DNA: TGTGCCAGCAGTTTTGTCCCTTACGAGGAGCAGTTCTTC
CDR3: CASSFVPYEEQFF
size: NA
J: TRBJ2-1
V: TRBV27
D: NA

DNA: TGTGCCAGCAGCTTGGGCCTTCACGAGCAGTACTTC
CDR3: CASSLGLHEQYF
size: NA
J: TRBJ2-7
V: TRBV5-4
D: NA

DNA: TGCAGCGTTGCCCGGATTATCACAGATACGCAGTATTTT
CDR3: CSVARIITDTQYF
size: NA
J: TRBJ2-3
V: TRBV29-1
D: NA

DNA: TGTGCCAGTAGTATAGGCCAGAGGTATGAGCAGTTCTTC
CDR3: CASSIGQRYEQFF
size: NA
J: TRBJ2-1
V: TRBV19
D: NA

DNA: TGTGCCAGCAGCCAAGATCACGGGAGGACTACGATTCCCCAGTTCTTC
CDR3: CASSQDHGRTTIPQFF
size: NA
J: TRBJ2-1
V: TRBV14
D: TRBD2

DNA: TGTGCCAGCAGTTACAACGGACAGGGCTCCTACGAGCAGTACTTC
CDR3: CASSYNGQGSYEQYF
size: NA
J: TRBJ2-7
V: TRBV27
D: TRBD1

DNA: TGTGCCAGCAGCTCCTCCGGGACTAGCGGAGGCGAGCAGTACTTC
CDR3: CASSSSGTSGGEQYF
size: NA
J: TRBJ2-7
V: TRBV7-9
D: TRBD2

DNA: TGTGCCAGCAGCCAGGGGGGGGCGGCGGAAGGCTACACCTTC
CDR3: CASSQGGAAEGYTF
size: NA
J: TRBJ1-2
V: TRBV4-2
D: NA

DNA: TGTGCCAGCAGTTTACAGCCTGTGAGCACAGATACGCAGTATTTT
CDR3: CASSLQPVSTDTQYF
size: NA
J: TRBJ2-3
V: TRBV6-1
D: NA

DNA: TGTGCCAGCAGCACACAGGGGGGGTCCGGGGAGCTGTTTTTT
CDR3: CASSTQGGSGELFF
size: NA
J: TRBJ2-2
V: TRBV11-3
D: NA

DNA: TGTGCCAGCATATCGGGACAGAACTATAATTCACCCCTCCACTTT
CDR3: CASISGQNYNSPLHF
size: NA
J: TRBJ1-6
V: TRBV6-1
D: TRBD1

DNA: TGCAGCGTTGAGGATCATCAGAGCGGTGAGCAGTTCTTC
CDR3: CSVEDHQSGEQFF
size: NA
J: TRBJ2-1
V: TRBV29-1
D: NA

DNA: TGTGTCAGCAGCTTGGGGGGAGGGACTCCCTCCTACGAGCAGTACTTC
CDR3: CVSSLGGGTPSYEQYF
size: NA
J: TRBJ2-7
V: TRBV5-4
D: TRBD2

DNA: TGTGCCAGCAGCTTTCGCGCAGGTGGCTACACCTTC
CDR3: CASSFRAGGYTF
size: NA
J: TRBJ1-2
V: TRBV5-6
D: NA

DNA: TGTGCCAGCAGTTATGTCGGGAGTTTAGGGTACAATGAGCAGTTCTTC
CDR3: CASSYVGSLGYNEQFF
size: NA
J: TRBJ2-1
V: TRBV27
D: NA

DNA: TGCGCCAGCAGCTTGGAAGCGCCTAGCGGGGGGACCTACCAAGAGACCCAGTACTTC
CDR3: CASSLEAPSGGTYQETQYF
size: NA
J: TRBJ2-5
V: TRBV5-1
D: TRBD2

DNA: TGTGCCACCCGGGGCGAGAGGGGTACCGGGGAGCTGTTTTTT
CDR3: CATRGERGTGELFF
size: NA
J: TRBJ2-2
V: TRBV19
D: NA

DNA: TGCAGCGTTGCTTTGGGGTTTATTGAGAATGAGCAGTTCTTC
CDR3: CSVALGFIENEQFF
size: NA
J: TRBJ2-1
V: TRBV29-1
D: NA

DNA: TGCGCCAGCAGTCTTGTCTTTATTGCTCCCAAATGGGGGGGGGACAGGGTCACTGAAGCTTTCTTT
CDR3: CASSLVFIAPKWGGDRVTEAFF
size: NA
J: TRBJ1-1
V: TRBV23-1
D: TRBD1

DNA: TGTGCCAGTAGTCCAGGGATGAGTTACGAGCAGTACTTC
CDR3: CASSPGMSYEQYF
size: NA
J: TRBJ2-7
V: TRBV19
D: NA

DNA: TGTGCCAGCAGCGGACTAGTTCCCTACGAGCAGTACTTC
CDR3: CASSGLVPYEQYF
size: NA
J: TRBJ2-7
V: TRBV9
D: NA

DNA: TGTGCCAGCAGCTTATCAAGCGGTAACGGGGAGCTGTTTTTT
CDR3: CASSLSSGNGELFF
size: NA
J: TRBJ2-2
V: TRBV7-6
D: NA

DNA: TGTGCCAGTAGGACCGGACCAGCGGGGGGTCAAAGCTCCTACAATGAGCAGTTCTTC
CDR3: CASRTGPAGGQSSYNEQFF
size: NA
J: TRBJ2-1
V: TRBV19
D: TRBD2

DNA: TGCGCCAGCAGCTTTCGGCTAGCGGGGGGGCCCGGGGGTACGCAGTATTTT
CDR3: CASSFRLAGGPGGTQYF
size: NA
J: TRBJ2-3
V: TRBV5-1
D: TRBD2

DNA: TGCGCCAGCAGCTTCGCCGGGACCTGGACTGGCTACACCTTC
CDR3: CASSFAGTWTGYTF
size: NA
J: TRBJ1-2
V: TRBV4-1
D: NA

DNA: TGTGCCAGCAGCTTATCCCCAGATACGCAGTATTTT
CDR3: CASSLSPDTQYF
size: NA
J: TRBJ2-3
V: TRBV7-3
D: NA

DNA: TGTGCCAGCTCACTCAAGGGGGCACAAACTGAAGCTTTCTTT
CDR3: CASSLKGAQTEAFF
size: NA
J: TRBJ1-1
V: TRBV18
D: TRBD1

DNA: TGCGCCAGCAGCTTGGAATACCGCGAGCAGTACTTC
CDR3: CASSLEYREQYF
size: NA
J: TRBJ2-7
V: TRBV5-1
D: NA

DNA: TGTGCCAGCAGTGTAAGGGGATATAGCAATCAGCCCCAGCATTTT
CDR3: CASSVRGYSNQPQHF
size: NA
J: TRBJ1-5
V: TRBV27
D: NA

DNA: TGTGCCAGCAGAACAGGACAGGGGAGGAGTCGTGGAGGGTCCTACGAGCAGTACTTC
CDR3: CASRTGQGRSRGGSYEQYF
size: NA
J: TRBJ2-7
V: TRBV11-2
D: TRBD1

DNA: TGTGCCAGCAGCGCCGTGAACACCGGGGAGCTGTTTTTT
CDR3: CASSAVNTGELFF
size: NA
J: TRBJ2-2
V: TRBV9
D: NA

DNA: TGCGCCAGCAGCCCCGTGTGGGAGAACACCGGGGAGCTGTTTTTT
CDR3: CASSPVWENTGELFF
size: NA
J: TRBJ2-2
V: TRBV5-1
D: NA

DNA: TGCGCCAGCAGCCAAGATCTACGGCAGGGGAGGACTGAAGCTTTCTTT
CDR3: CASSQDLRQGRTEAFF
size: NA
J: TRBJ1-1
V: TRBV4-1
D: NA

DNA: TGTGCCAGCAGTGAAGTAACAGGGGGTGGATCACCCCTCCACTTT
CDR3: CASSEVTGGGSPLHF
size: once
J: TRBJ1-6
V: TRBV6-1
D: TRBD1

DNA: TGCGCCAGCAGCCAAGGGACAGGGGGCTATGAGCAGTTCTTC
CDR3: CASSQGTGGYEQFF
size: NA
J: TRBJ2-1
V: TRBV4-1
D: TRBD1

DNA: TGTGCCAGCTCACCACCGACAACCTCTAGCACAGATACGCAGTATTTT
CDR3: CASSPPTTSSTDTQYF
size: NA
J: TRBJ2-3
V: TRBV18
D: NA

DNA: TGTGCCAGCAGCTTAGATACAGCGGGAGGGCAAGATACGCAGTATTTT
CDR3: CASSLDTAGGQDTQYF
size: NA
J: TRBJ2-3
V: TRBV11-3
D: TRBD2

DNA: TGTGCCAGCAGTTTGGGAGCGGGCGGCAATGAGCAGTTCTTC
CDR3: CASSLGAGGNEQFF
size: NA
J: TRBJ2-1
V: TRBV27
D: NA

DNA: TGTGCCAGCAGCTTAGAGGGCAGGGGTTATGGCTACACCTTC
CDR3: CASSLEGRGYGYTF
size: NA
J: TRBJ1-2
V: TRBV7-9
D: NA

DNA: TGTGCCATCAGTGAGGAAATCGGACTTGCTCAACAGAATACGCAGTATTTT
CDR3: CAISEEIGLAQQNTQYF
size: NA
J: TRBJ2-3
V: TRBV10-3
D: NA